The 24 T cell receptor beta chains reported below all come from one sample, sequenced in a study of CD8+ T cells in alopecia areata. The sequencing template was cDNA reverse transcribed from extracted RNA. Generated by immunoSEQ multiplex PCR, the TCRdb table keeps only in-frame clones and is missing some. The sample lists more than 150,000 clones; over 50% were seen once. The input for sequencing was CD4+ T cells sorted from blood, taken at week 0. The source is a human donor with alopecia areata.

This clone was observed a handful of times. The chain recombines TRBV29-1 with TRBJ1-4; possibly TRBD1 for D (5 bases). The germline CDR1 and CDR2 sequences are SQVTM and ANQGSEA. The length of the CDR3 is 12 residues. Trimming cost V 7 bases and J 3 bases, with 9 bases left between them. In DNA form, the CDR3 reads TGCAGCGCTCTGGGACCTAATGAAAAACTGTTTTTT. It translates to CSALGPNEKLFF.

This clone was seen only a few times. The chain links TRBV29-1 to TRBJ2-3, with TRBD2 identical over 9 bases. The CDR3 totals 13 residues. In germline, CDR1 is SQVTM, CDR2 ANQGSEA. J was trimmed by 4 bases and V by 8 bases; bases with no gene match: 7. In nucleotides, the CDR3 is TGCAGCTCGCGGGCGGGGGGGTCAGATACGCAGTATTTT. Its translation: CSSRAGGSDTQYF.

This clone was found a few times. The rearrangement uses TRBV29-1 and TRBJ1-2; no definite D call. The CDR3 consists of 13 residues. Germline assignment: CDR1 SQVTM and CDR2 ANQGSEA. Trimming stripped 4 bases from V and 1 base from J, with 10 bases between. CDR3 nucleotides: TGCAGCGTTGGAGGTAAACTTAACTATGGCTACACCTTC. The encoded protein is CSVGGKLNYGYTF.

This chain connects TRBV15 to TRBJ2-2; 7 nucleotides align to TRBD1. There are 14 residues in the CDR3. Per germline, CDR1 LNHNV and CDR2 YYDKDF (reference sequence). V lost 10 bases, J lost 5 bases, and 10 bases stayed unmatched. CDR3 protein: CAIKRDSGTGELFF. In DNA form, the CDR3 reads TGTGCCATAAAGAGGGACAGTGGGACCGGGGAGCTGTTTTTT.

This clone was seen more than once but under ten times. CDR3 region: CAISEAPGTLYGYTF. CDR3 DNA: TGTGCCATCAGTGAAGCCCCAGGCACCCTCTATGGCTACACCTTC. This sequence joins TRBV10-3 and TRBJ1-2; D is unresolved. CDR1 and CDR2 (germline): ENHRY, SYGVKD. V lost 3 bases, J lost 4 bases, and 15 bases lay in between. The CDR3 sequence is 15 residues long.

The chain carries TRBV27 and TRBJ2-5; 8 bases fit TRBD1. The trim removed 4 bases at V and 1 base at J, leaving 5 bases unmatched. The CDR3 has 15 amino acids. CDR1 MNHEY and CDR2 SMNVEV come from the germline V gene (reference sequence). This CDR3 is CASSSPGQGQETQYF. The CDR3, as DNA: TGTGCCAGCAGTTCGCCCGGACAGGGCCAAGAGACCCAGTACTTC.

This clone was observed a few times. The V gene is TRBV6-5, the J gene TRBJ1-6; TRBD1 is a possible D gene (6 bases). The V end was cut by 5 bases, the J end by 7 bases, with 15 bases between. This CDR3 contains 15 residues. CDR1 is MNHEY, CDR2 SVGAGI, per germline. CDR3 nucleotide sequence: TGTGCCAGCAGTAAGCGCGGACAGATGAATTCACCCCTCCACTTT. Translating it yields CASSKRGQMNSPLHF.

The V call is TRBV29-1, the J call TRBJ2-5; 8 bases match TRBD2. This CDR3 comprises 14 residues. The germline gives CDR1 SQVTM, CDR2 ANQGSEA. V lost 2 bases and J lost 2; bases outside the gene matches: 4. CDR3 sequence: CSVELRGEQETQYF. The CDR3 coding sequence is TGCAGCGTTGAACTGCGGGGGGAACAAGAGACCCAGTACTTC.

Turning to this clone: The sample carries other DNA sequences with the same CDR3. The chain recombines TRBV29-1 with TRBJ2-1; 8 nucleotides align to TRBD2. In germline, CDR1 is SQVTM, CDR2 ANQGSEA. This CDR3 spans 13 amino acids. Trimming took 8 bases from V and 9 from J; bases not matched to a gene: 12. The CDR3 loop reads CSYGERGWGEQFF. For the CDR3, the DNA is TGCAGCTATGGGGAGCGGGGGTGGGGTGAGCAGTTCTTC.

The genes are TRBV23-1 and TRBJ1-2, with TRBD1 as a possible D gene (5 bases). TRBV23-1 qualifies as an ORF whose function is uncertain. The V end lost 0 bases, the J end lost 3 bases, and 20 bases lay between the germline ends. The CDR3 spans 18 residues. The CDR3 spells CASSQSAGTHGEDYGYTF. The DNA for the CDR3 is TGCGCCAGCAGTCAATCGGCCGGGACCCACGGGGAGGACTATGGCTACACCTTC.

The chain employs TRBV19 and TRBJ1-1; D unresolved. Per the germline V gene, CDR1 is LNHDA and CDR2 is SQIVND (reference sequence). V was shortened by 10 bases and J by 1 base, with 10 bases between the two germline ends. This CDR3 spans 12 amino acids. CDR3 in amino acids: CAIKTGNTEAFF. CDR3 DNA: TGTGCCATCAAAACGGGGAACACTGAAGCTTTCTTT. The variable domain in full, completed from reference TRBV19 and TRBJ1-1, reads DGGITQSPKYLFRKEGQNVTLSCEQNLNHDAMYWYRQDPGQGLRLIYYSQIVNDFQKGDIAEGYSVSREKKESFPLTVTSAQKNPTAFYLCAIKTGNTEAFFGQGTRLTVV.

The rearrangement uses TRBV6-1 and TRBJ1-6, with D possibly being TRBD1 (6 bases). Deletions cut 6 bases from V and 10 bases from J, with 10 bases between. The CDR3 contains 12 residues. CDR1 is MNHNS and CDR2 is SASEGT in the germline V gene. CDR3 nucleotide sequence: TGTGCCAGCAGGGACAGACGGTCACCCCTCCACTTT. It yields the protein CASRDRRSPLHF.

This chain uses TRBV5-1 with TRBJ1-2; the match to TRBD1 covers 9 bases. Germline assignment: CDR1 SGHRS and CDR2 YFSETQ. The CDR3 totals 12 residues. V was pared by 2 bases and J by 10 bases, with 3 bases of the junction left unmatched. The CDR3 spells CASSFGDRVYTF. For the CDR3, the DNA is TGCGCCAGCAGCTTCGGGGACAGGGTCTACACCTTC.

The V gene is TRBV6-1, the J gene TRBJ1-2; D call uncertain. Deletions cut 10 bases from V and 0 bases from J, with 12 bases between. CDR1 MNHNS and CDR2 SASEGT come from the germline V gene. The length of the CDR3 is 13 residues. For the CDR3, the DNA is TGTGCCACCACCCGAGAAGCTAACTATGGCTACACCTTC. This encodes CATTREANYGYTF.

This clone turned up a few times. The gene calls are TRBV2 and TRBJ2-3; D may be TRBD1 (6 bases). Germline V gene lookup returns CDR1 SNHLY and CDR2 FYNNEI. The CDR3 is 14 amino acids. V dropped 7 bases and J dropped 0 bases, with 11 bases sitting between them. CDR3 protein: CASKTGLSTDTQYF. In DNA form, the CDR3 reads TGTGCCAGCAAGACAGGATTAAGCACAGATACGCAGTATTTT.

The CDR3 loop is CASSPYPNEQFF. CDR3 DNA: TGTGCCAGCAGTCCGTACCCCAATGAGCAGTTCTTC. This chain connects TRBV27 to TRBJ2-1; no clear D. The germline CDR1 and CDR2 sequences are MNHEY and SMNVEV (reference sequence). CDR3 length: 12 amino acids. Deletions cut 5 bases from V and 6 bases from J, with 8 bases between.

V usage is TRBV7-9 and J usage is TRBJ1-3; 7 bases line up with TRBD1. In germline, CDR1 is SEHNR, CDR2 FQNEAQ (reference sequence). The CDR3 runs to 13 residues. The V and J ends lost 4 bases and 6 bases, in that order; junction bases with no gene match: 3. In nucleotides, the CDR3 is TGTGCCAGCAGCTCCGGGACAGAAAACACCATATATTTT. It specifies CASSSGTENTIYF. Combining the CDR3 with reference TRBV7-9 and TRBJ1-3 gives the whole variable domain DTGVSQNPRHKITKRGQNVTFRCDPISEHNRLYWYRQTLGQGPEFLTYFQNEAQLEKSRLLSDRFSAERPKGSFSTLEIQRTEQGDSAMYLCASSSGTENTIYFGEGSWLTVV.

The chain combines TRBV30 with TRBJ2-3; no definite D call. Trimming cost V 0 bases and J 0 bases, with 10 bases left between them. Germline-derived CDR1 and CDR2 are GTSNPN and SVGIG (reference sequence). There are 15 residues in the CDR3. CDR3 loop: CAWSVPNLSTDTQYF. The CDR3 DNA is TGTGCCTGGAGTGTACCGAACCTAAGCACAGATACGCAGTATTTT.

V gene TRBV7-9 combines with J gene TRBJ1-4, with no clear D. This CDR3 region has 14 residues. Trimming cost V 6 bases and J 6 bases, with 14 bases left between them. Germline assignment: CDR1 SEHNR and CDR2 FQNEAQ (reference sequence). The CDR3 sequence: CASSLAVSHEKLFF. The CDR3 DNA sequence: TGTGCCAGCAGTCTAGCTGTTTCCCATGAAAAACTGTTTTTT.

This clone appeared a few times. This sequence joins TRBV11-2 and TRBJ2-3; no reliable D call. This CDR3 contains 14 residues. In germline, CDR1 is SGHAT, CDR2 FQNNGV. Deletions cut 1 base from V and 3 bases from J, with 8 bases between. CDR3 sequence: CASSLAARTDTQYF. The DNA for the CDR3 is TGTGCCAGCAGCTTAGCCGCCAGGACAGATACGCAGTATTTT. Looking up the rest from reference TRBV11-2 and TRBJ2-3 gives the full variable domain: EAGVAQSPRYKIIEKRQSVAFWCNPISGHATLYWYQQILGQGPKLLIQFQNNGVVDDSQLPKDRFSAERLKGVDSTLKIQPAKLEDSAVYLCASSLAARTDTQYFGPGTRLTVL.

This chain connects TRBV5-1 to TRBJ2-3; TRBD1 might be the D (7 bases). The V end was cut by 4 bases, the J end by 2 bases, with 14 bases between. Germline V gene lookup returns CDR1 SGHRS and CDR2 YFSETQ. The CDR3 is made up of 15 amino acids. The CDR3 sequence: CASSPRGAHTDTQYF. The CDR3 bases are TGCGCCAGCAGCCCCAGGGGGGCGCACACAGATACGCAGTATTTT. Variable domain in full (rest from reference TRBV5-1 and TRBJ2-3): KAGVTQTPRYLIKTRGQQVTLSCSPISGHRSVSWYQQTPGQGLQFLFEYFSETQRNKGNFPGRFSGRQFSNSRSEMNVSTLELGDSALYLCASSPRGAHTDTQYFGPGTRLTVL.

V gene TRBV15 combines with J gene TRBJ1-2, with D tentatively TRBD1 (6 bases). The CDR3 spans 16 residues. The germline V and J ends were trimmed by 1 base and 5 bases, with 17 bases remaining between them. Germline CDR1 reads LNHNV; CDR2 reads YYDKDF (reference sequence). The chain's CDR3 is CATSRGNPGQGYGYTF. The DNA of the CDR3 is TGTGCCACCAGCAGAGGCAATCCAGGCCAGGGGTATGGCTACACCTTC.

This clone occurred a few times. The chain links TRBV27 to TRBJ2-4, with D possibly being TRBD1 (6 bases). The CDR3 consists of 16 residues. Germline-derived CDR1 and CDR2 are MNHEY and SMNVEV (reference sequence). With 5 bases removed from V and 0 bases from J, the gap between germline ends came to 14 bases. The CDR3 loop reads CASSTTYRAAKNIQYF. The CDR3 DNA reads as TGTGCCAGCAGTACAACCTACAGGGCAGCCAAAAACATTCAGTACTTC.

The chain recombines TRBV5-1 with TRBJ1-2; D not resolved. V lost 1 base, J lost 2 bases, and 6 bases lay in between. Germline values: CDR1 SGHRS, CDR2 YFSETQ. The CDR3 covers 13 residues. CDR3 loop: CASSLHRNYGYTF. CDR3 nucleotides: TGCGCCAGCAGCTTGCACCGAAACTATGGCTACACCTTC.